This TCR beta chain came from a study of T and B cells in COVID-19 patients. Comments on this clonotype: This may arise from a read error, as a much more abundant clone is one base away.

BIOMED2 TRB-A/B primer pools were used in multiplex TRB PCR. TCRdb ran MiXCR on the multiplex PCR reads and lists one entry per CDR3 protein. The sample lists 20,000 or so distinct CDR3 sequences, 25% to 30% occurring once. Between the trimmed V and J ends, which lost 6 bases and 6 bases, there was a span of 15 bases. This CDR3 is built from 13 residues. CDR1 GTSNPN and CDR2 SVGIG come from the germline V gene (reference sequence). TRB was amplified from about 250-500 ng of blood genomic DNA. The receptor comes from a human donor who had recovered from COVID-19. The sample comprised blood. The chain has TRBV30 and TRBJ2-1, with D maybe TRBD1 (7 bases). In DNA, the CDR3 is TGTGCCTGTGAGGGGGCTAGCGTCAATGAGCAGTTCTTC. This translates into CACEGASVNEQFF.